Each of the 3 T cell receptor beta chains below was sequenced from the same sample in a study of low-dose radiotherapy and immunotherapy resistance in tumors. TRAV- and TRBV-specific primers were used for first-strand cDNA, which covered alpha and beta chains. PCR amplification of the TCRs was performed with Phusion for 20 to 25 PCR cycles, and it relied on a constant-region primer together with a V-primer adapter. TCRdb passed the reads through MiXCR, listing each CDR3 protein once. The sample includes 30,000 to 40,000 distinct CDR3 sequences, less than 25% of them seen just once. Time point defined: after trial treatment. The treatment is: LDRT plus nivolumab, ipilimumab, low-dose cyclophosphamide and aspirin (RACIN trial). This specimen consisted of PBMCs, obtained after low-dose radiotherapy plus immunotherapy. These receptors were obtained from a female donor with ovarian cancer.

This clonotype was detected many times. The V and J genes are TRBV6-1 and TRBJ1-5, with D tentatively TRBD1 (5 bases). V lost 8 bases, J lost 7 bases, and 18 bases lay in between. Germline lookup yields CDR1 MNHNS and CDR2 SASEGT. The CDR3 is 14 amino acids. The CDR3 spells CASFMLRGGQPQHF. The CDR3 DNA reads as TGTGCCAGCTTTATGTTGAGGGGAGGACAGCCCCAGCATTTT.

This clonotype was seen many times. The chain employs TRBV13 and TRBJ2-7; weak D call: TRBD2 (6 bases). Germline lookup yields CDR1 PRHDT and CDR2 FYEKMQ (reference sequence). The length of the CDR3 is 14 residues. V lost 6 bases to trimming and J lost 2 bases, with 14 bases between them. The DNA for the CDR3 is TGTGCCAGCAGTGTAGGGAGGCAAGCCTACGAGCAGTACTTC. As protein: CASSVGRQAYEQYF.

At least ten counts were recorded for this clonotype. This rearrangement joins TRBV28 to TRBJ1-4; unclear D gene. Germline V gene data show CDR1 as MDHEN and CDR2 as SYDVKM. The V end was cut by 7 bases, the J end by 8 bases, with 17 bases between. The CDR3 extends over 14 amino acids. The CDR3 loop is CASNGSPGVEKLFF. The CDR3 nucleotides read TGTGCCAGCAATGGGAGCCCAGGAGTCGAAAAACTGTTTTTT.